These 15 T cell receptor beta chains were all obtained from the same sample, sequenced in a study of CD4 T cells in relation to SARS-CoV-2 and coronaviruses (dated by TCRdb to the early 2020s). The antigens these receptors bind are not known. Libraries were built with the immunoSEQ multiplex PCR assay. TCRdb obtained this table from immuneACCESS and retained in-frame rearrangements with V and J assigned. These tables miss some clones; where compared with another copy, unresolved V genes account for less than half of the shortfall, and the remainder is unexplained. This sample comprises tens of thousands of clones, less than 85% of them detected only once. The ten largest clones represent approximately 29% of the sample. CD4+ T cells from unexposed donors were collected before the COVID-19 pandemic (2011-2018). After 10 days of culture, CD4+ T cells were isolated with the EasySep CD4+ T cell isolation kit.

The source material was CD4+ T cells from PBMCs, cultured in vitro. The receptors come from a human donor in good health.

The J gene is TRBJ2-1, the V gene TRBV2, with 10 bases lining up with TRBD2. The CDR3 contains 17 residues. From germline, CDR1 is SNHLY and CDR2 FYNNEI. Trimming removed 4 bases from V and 8 bases from J; junction bases left unmatched: 14. The CDR3 DNA reads TGTGCCAGCAGTGGCGAATTAGCTAGCGGGAGTCGGCATGAGCAGTTCTTC. This encodes CASSGELASGSRHEQFF.

The chain's CDR3 is CASRQTTAETQYF. The CDR3 DNA follows: TGCGCCAGCAGACAAACGACAGCAGAGACCCAGTACTTC. This rearrangement joins TRBV5-1 to TRBJ2-5; weak D call: TRBD1 (5 bases). CDR3 length: 13 residues. V lost 5 bases and J lost 4, with 12 bases in between. CDR1 and CDR2 (germline): SGHRS, YFSETQ.

The rearrangement links TRBV10-3 to TRBJ2-2; no clear D gene. Between the trimmed V and J ends, which lost 10 bases and 1 base, there was a span of 13 bases. The germline CDR1 and CDR2 sequences are ENHRY and SYGVKD. This CDR3 contains 14 residues. The CDR3 DNA sequence: TGTGCCACCCAAAGCCGAGAGAACACCGGGGAGCTGTTTTTT. This codes for CATQSRENTGELFF.

This chain links TRBV19 with TRBJ1-6, with D possibly being TRBD1 (5 bases). Germline V CDR1 and CDR2: LNHDA, SQIVND (reference sequence). V gave up 6 bases and J gave up 7 bases, with 22 bases separating them. The CDR3 sequence is 17 residues long. The CDR3 nucleotides read TGTGCCAGTAGCCTCGATAAAGGGCACAGGCGGAATTCACCCCTCCACTTT. Its translation is CASSLDKGHRRNSPLHF.

This chain links TRBV5-5 with TRBJ2-6, with D unclear. This CDR3 contains 18 residues. Germline assignment: CDR1 SGHKS and CDR2 YYEKEE (reference sequence). V was pared by 0 bases and J by 0 bases, with 13 bases between. The CDR3 is CASSLVLYRSSGANVLTF. The CDR3 DNA sequence: TGTGCCAGCAGCTTGGTTTTGTACCGTAGCTCTGGGGCCAACGTCCTGACTTTC. The full variable domain, completed using reference TRBV5-5 and TRBJ2-6, is DAGVTQSPTHLIKTRGQQVTLRCSPISGHKSVSWYQQVLGQGPQFIFQYYEKEERGRGNFPDRFSARQFPNYSSELNVNALLLGDSALYLCASSLVLYRSSGANVLTFGAGSRLTVL.

The chain employs TRBV6-4 and TRBJ2-3; D is ambiguous. Germline values: CDR1 MRHNA, CDR2 SNTAGT. Trimming took off 4 bases at V and 1 base at J, with 9 bases between the two ends. This CDR3 region has 14 residues. The CDR3 here is CASSVSSGTDTQYF. CDR3 bases: TGTGCCAGCAGTGTTTCAAGCGGCACAGATACGCAGTATTTT.

The chain combines TRBV5-6 with TRBJ1-1; tentatively, D is TRBD1 (6 bases). The CDR3 is 16 residues long. Germline CDR1 SGHDT, CDR2 YYEEEE. The V and J ends lost 0 bases and 0 bases respectively, with 12 bases between them. The CDR3 nucleotides read TGTGCCAGCAGCTTGGGAATTCAGGGGATGAACACTGAAGCTTTCTTT. Protein: CASSLGIQGMNTEAFF. The full variable domain, rest sourced from reference TRBV5-6 and TRBJ1-1, is DAGVTQSPTHLIKTRGQQVTLRCSPKSGHDTVSWYQQALGQGPQFIFQYYEEEERQRGNFPDRFSGHQFPNYSSELNVNALLLGDSALYLCASSLGIQGMNTEAFFGQGTRLTVV.

The V and J genes are TRBV5-8 and TRBJ2-5, with D hard to call. Per the germline V gene, CDR1 is SGHTS and CDR2 is YDEGEE. CDR3 length: 14 residues. V lost 0 bases and J 1 base, leaving 7 bases between the germline ends. The CDR3 sequence: CASSLDSTQETQYF. In DNA, the CDR3 is TGTGCCAGCAGCTTGGACAGTACCCAAGAGACCCAGTACTTC. Full variable domain (remainder filled in from reference TRBV5-8 and TRBJ2-5): EAGVTQSPTHLIKTRGQQATLRCSPISGHTSVYWYQQALGLGLQFLLWYDEGEERNRGNFPPRFSGRQFPNYSSELNVNALELEDSALYLCASSLDSTQETQYFGPGTRLLVL.

The chain carries TRBV9 and TRBJ2-1, with TRBD2 matching 8 bases. The CDR3 runs to 17 residues. The V gene's germline CDR1 is SGDLS and CDR2 YYNGEE. The CDR3 DNA reads TGTACTACTTCGGGGGGGGGCGGCGGGAGGAACTACAATGAGCAGTTCTTC. Its protein product is CTTSGGGGGRNYNEQFF. Variable domain in full (rest from reference TRBV9 and TRBJ2-1): DSGVTQTPKHLITATGQRVTLRCSPRSGDLSVYWYQQSLDQGLQFLIQYYNGEERAKGNILERFSAQQFPDLHSELNLSSLELGDSALYFCTTSGGGGGRNYNEQFFGPGTRLTVL.

The chain combines TRBV5-4 with TRBJ1-1; possible D gene TRBD1, 5 bases. The V end was cut by 3 bases, the J end by 0 bases, with 12 bases between. The CDR3 sequence is 15 residues long. The germline gives CDR1 SGHNT, CDR2 YYREEE (reference sequence). The CDR3 region is CASSSRGTLNTEAFF. CDR3 sequence (DNA): TGTGCCAGCAGCTCCCGGGGGACCCTGAACACTGAAGCTTTCTTT.

The V call is TRBV9, the J call TRBJ1-4; D not certain. V lost 0 bases and J lost 9, with 15 bases in between. From germline, CDR1 is SGDLS and CDR2 YYNGEE. This CDR3 is 15 amino acids long. This CDR3 reads CASSVDVSFGQKLFF. DNA for the CDR3: TGTGCCAGCAGCGTAGATGTTAGTTTTGGGCAAAAACTGTTTTTT.

This chain connects TRBV7-9 to TRBJ2-5; tentatively, D is TRBD2 (5 bases). Germline lookup yields CDR1 SEHNR and CDR2 FQNEAQ (reference sequence). CDR3 length: 12 amino acids. V was pared by 6 bases and J by 5 bases, with 10 bases between. CDR3 in DNA: TGTGCCAGCAGGAGGGTCGGCGAGACCCAGTACTTC. This encodes CASRRVGETQYF.

The CDR3 loop reads CASNPGGGPLTYEQYF. The CDR3 DNA sequence: TGTGCCAGCAACCCGGGAGGGGGACCGCTTACCTACGAGCAGTACTTC. V usage is TRBV6-2 or TRBV6-3 and J usage is TRBJ2-7, with 8 nucleotides matching TRBD2. J lost 2 bases, V lost 7 bases, and 13 bases had no gene match. The CDR3 consists of 16 residues. The germline CDR1 and CDR2 sequences are MNHEY and SVGEGT.

The chain is built from TRBV15 and TRBJ2-7, with 7 bases matching TRBD1. CDR1 and CDR2 from the germline V gene are LNHNV and YYDKDF (reference sequence). Trimming at V came to 0 bases and at J to 1 base, leaving 0 bases not matched to a gene. The length of the CDR3 is 14 residues. Written as DNA, the CDR3 is TGTGCCACCAGCAGAGAACAGGGGTCCTACGAGCAGTACTTC. Translation gives CATSREQGSYEQYF.

The V call is TRBV3-1 (or the pseudogene TRBV3-2), the J call TRBJ2-1; 10 bases fit TRBD2. In germline, CDR1 is LGHDT, CDR2 YNNKEL (reference sequence). V lost 4 bases and J lost 0; bases outside the gene matches: 3. This CDR3 comprises 16 residues. CDR3 sequence: CASSRGLALSYNEQFF. In nucleotides, the CDR3 is TGTGCCAGCAGCCGGGGACTAGCGCTCTCCTACAATGAGCAGTTCTTC.